Listed below are T cell receptor beta chains from one sample, sequenced in a study of vaccination effects on CD4 cells after COVID-19. What these receptors recognize is not known. Assay used: immunoSEQ multiplex PCR; TCRdb lists only in-frame clones, some missing. The sample holds 8,700 or so clones, approximately 74% seen once. The sequencing here drew on CD4+ T cells from PBMCs cultured with HCoV-229E spike peptides, taken before COVID-19 vaccination. These receptor sequences come from a human donor who received a COVID-19 vaccine. CDR3s include the opening cysteine and the closing phenylalanine or tryptophan. The order of the fields is V gene, D gene, J gene, clone size, CDR3 protein, CDR3 DNA. The D gene is left open where the match is weak. Part of the rows lack a size; the others show once, few, many or a class for expanded clones.

>TRBV5-1|-|TRBJ2-1|once
CASSLSITQGNEQFF
TGCGCCAGCAGCTTGTCAATTACCCAGGGCAATGAGCAGTTCTTC
>TRBV3-1/TRBV3-2|-|TRBJ1-2|-
CASSQGGGAGGYTF
TGTGCCAGCAGCCAAGGCGGGGGGGCGGGTGGCTACACCTTC
>TRBV5-5|TRBD2|TRBJ2-1|-
CASSFGSGEYNEQFF
TGTGCCAGCAGCTTTGGTAGCGGGGAATACAATGAGCAGTTCTTC
>TRBV5-4|-|TRBJ2-2|-
CASSVGQTNTGELFF
TGTGCCAGCAGTGTTGGACAGACGAACACCGGGGAGCTGTTTTTT
>TRBV5-1|TRBD1|TRBJ2-7|-
CASSLDQGAHEQYF
TGCGCCAGCAGCTTGGATCAGGGGGCCCACGAGCAGTACTTC
>TRBV19|TRBD1|TRBJ1-4|-
CASSIGAGGREKLFF
TGTGCCAGTAGTATAGGCGCAGGGGGCAGGGAAAAACTGTTTTTT
>TRBV10-3|TRBD1|TRBJ2-7|-
CAISDISRGHEQYF
TGTGCCATCAGTGATATATCCAGGGGGCATGAGCAGTACTTC
>TRBV6-1|-|TRBJ2-7|once
CASSEILQLRGKPFFSYEQYF
TGTGCCAGCAGTGAAATTCTTCAACTACGGGGCAAGCCCTTCTTCTCCTACGAGCAGTACTTC
>TRBV5-8|-|TRBJ1-2|-
CASSLFSAGSDYGYTF
TGTGCCAGCAGCTTGTTTAGCGCAGGGTCTGACTATGGCTACACCTTC
>TRBV3-1/TRBV3-2|-|TRBJ2-1|-
CASSPDGQFNEQFF
TGTGCCAGCAGCCCCGATGGCCAGTTCAATGAGCAGTTCTTC
>TRBV5-4|TRBD1|TRBJ2-5|-
CASSSRGQGQETQYF
TGTGCCAGCAGCTCCCGGGGACAGGGCCAAGAGACCCAGTACTTC
>TRBV15|-|TRBJ1-2|-
CATISHGSLGGYTF
TGTGCCACCATAAGTCATGGCAGCCTCGGAGGCTACACCTTC
>TRBV12-3/TRBV12-4|-|TRBJ1-2|-
CASSNSYGYTF
TGTGCCAGCAGTAACAGCTATGGCTACACCTTC
>TRBV12-3/TRBV12-4|-|TRBJ2-7|-
CASGTGTLHEQYF
TGTGCCAGCGGGACCGGGACACTCCACGAGCAGTACTTC
>TRBV27|-|TRBJ1-1|-
CASNRASPSGTEAFF
TGTGCCAGCAACAGGGCCTCCCCATCGGGCACTGAAGCTTTCTTT
>TRBV5-1|-|TRBJ1-1|-
CASSQDTEAFF
TGCGCCAGCAGCCAGGACACTGAAGCTTTCTTT
>TRBV27|TRBD1|TRBJ1-2|-
CASRERGQLYGYTF
TGTGCCAGCAGAGAGAGGGGACAGCTCTATGGCTACACCTTC
>TRBV2|-|TRBJ1-1|few
CASRKQGMNTEAFF
TGTGCCAGCAGGAAACAGGGTATGAACACTGAAGCTTTCTTT
>TRBV6-5|TRBD1|TRBJ2-7|-
CASSYLTGQGAYEQYF
TGTGCCAGCAGTTACCTAACGGGACAGGGGGCCTACGAGCAGTACTTC
>TRBV11-2|TRBD1|TRBJ1-4|-
CASSPGTGAGEKLFF
TGTGCCAGCAGCCCGGGGACAGGGGCGGGTGAAAAACTGTTTTTT
>TRBV19|TRBD2|TRBJ2-7|once
CASSQSGTIPSHEQYF
TGTGCCAGTAGCCAGTCCGGGACTATCCCCTCCCACGAGCAGTACTTC
>TRBV5-5|-|TRBJ2-2|-
CASSLDRRGELFF
TGTGCCAGCAGCTTGGATCGGAGGGGGGAGCTGTTTTTT
>TRBV6-5|-|TRBJ2-7|once
CASSRTYEQYF
TGTGCCAGCAGCCGGACCTACGAGCAGTACTTC
>TRBV11-2|-|TRBJ2-1|-
CASSLVSGGRNNEQFF
TGTGCCAGCAGCTTAGTTTCAGGGGGGCGCAACAATGAGCAGTTCTTC
>TRBV6-1|-|TRBJ2-5|-
CASSERYQETQYF
TGTGCCAGCAGTGAGAGGTACCAAGAGACCCAGTACTTC
>TRBV5-1|-|TRBJ1-5|-
CASSLTPHNQPQHF
TGCGCCAGCAGCTTGACACCGCATAATCAGCCCCAGCATTTT
>TRBV15|-|TRBJ1-1|-
CATSRLLGVSRGTEAFF
TGTGCCACCAGCAGGCTTTTAGGGGTATCCCGGGGCACTGAAGCTTTCTTT
>TRBV5-1|-|TRBJ2-3|-
CASSLAGGSTDTQYF
TGCGCCAGCAGCTTGGCAGGCGGGAGCACAGATACGCAGTATTTT
>TRBV19|-|TRBJ2-3|-
CASSKLGRGRRSTDTQYF
TGTGCCAGTAGCAAGTTAGGACGGGGTCGGCGGAGCACAGATACGCAGTATTTT
>TRBV19|-|TRBJ1-3|-
CASSIGDASGNTIYF
TGTGCCAGTAGTATTGGCGACGCCTCTGGAAACACCATATATTTT
>TRBV3-1/TRBV3-2|-|TRBJ2-2|-
CASSHRANTGELFF
TGTGCCAGCAGCCACAGAGCGAACACCGGGGAGCTGTTTTTT
>TRBV7-6|TRBD1|TRBJ1-5|-
CASSRGQGSQPQHF
TGTGCCAGCAGCCGGGGACAGGGTAGTCAGCCCCAGCATTTT
>TRBV28|-|TRBJ1-5|-
CASITLGGFENQPQHF
TGTGCCAGCATCACCCTCGGAGGGTTCGAAAATCAGCCCCAGCATTTT
>TRBV11-1|TRBD2|TRBJ2-5|once
CASSPAGAKQTQYF
TGTGCCAGCAGCCCGGCGGGAGCGAAGCAGACCCAGTACTTC
>TRBV7-9|TRBD2|TRBJ2-3|-
CASSRTGTSRGTDTQYF
TGTGCCAGCAGCCGCACCGGGACTAGTAGAGGCACAGATACGCAGTATTTT
>TRBV2|-|TRBJ1-2|-
CASSGQNYGYTF
TGTGCCAGCAGTGGACAAAACTATGGCTACACCTTC
>TRBV6-1|TRBD2|TRBJ2-1|-
CASSEFVAGATNEQFF
TGTGCCAGCAGTGAATTTGTAGCGGGGGCGACCAATGAGCAGTTCTTC
>TRBV11-2|-|TRBJ2-5|-
CASSLLGEGMGETQYF
TGTGCCAGCAGCTTATTGGGAGAGGGAATGGGAGAGACCCAGTACTTC
>TRBV19|TRBD2|TRBJ2-5|-
CASSIEVSSGVTGGTQYF
TGTGCCAGTAGTATAGAGGTTTCTAGCGGGGTAACTGGAGGGACCCAGTACTTC
>TRBV6-5|TRBD1|TRBJ2-5|-
CASSRQGARETQYF
TGTGCCAGCAGTAGACAGGGGGCGCGAGAGACCCAGTACTTC
>TRBV5-5|TRBD1|TRBJ2-7|-
CASSSPGQGEYEQYF
TGTGCCAGCAGCTCACCGGGACAGGGGGAGTACGAGCAGTACTTC
>TRBV9|-|TRBJ1-5|-
CASSSDSNQPQHF
TGTGCCAGCAGCTCCGATAGCAATCAGCCCCAGCATTTT
>TRBV2|-|TRBJ2-5|-
CASSPWGGLQETQYF
TGTGCCAGCAGTCCGTGGGGGGGGCTCCAAGAGACCCAGTACTTC
>TRBV29-1|TRBD1|TRBJ2-5|-
CSAPGTGGSGETQYF
TGCAGCGCGCCTGGGACAGGGGGTTCCGGAGAGACCCAGTACTTC
>TRBV7-9|-|TRBJ2-7|-
CASRSQGNNYEQYF
TGTGCCAGCAGATCACAGGGAAACAACTACGAGCAGTACTTC
>TRBV11-1|-|TRBJ2-7|-
CASSLDRSYEQYF
TGTGCCAGCAGCTTAGACAGGTCCTACGAGCAGTACTTC
>TRBV3-1/TRBV3-2|-|TRBJ2-2|-
CASSQGGGELFF
TGTGCCAGCAGCCAAGGGGGCGGGGAGCTGTTTTTT
>TRBV19|TRBD1|TRBJ2-7|-
CASRQGAREQYF
TGTGCCAGTAGACAGGGGGCGCGGGAGCAGTACTTC
>TRBV14|-|TRBJ2-7|-
CASSQGKGWSYEQYF
TGTGCCAGCAGCCAAGGAAAGGGTTGGTCCTACGAGCAGTACTTC